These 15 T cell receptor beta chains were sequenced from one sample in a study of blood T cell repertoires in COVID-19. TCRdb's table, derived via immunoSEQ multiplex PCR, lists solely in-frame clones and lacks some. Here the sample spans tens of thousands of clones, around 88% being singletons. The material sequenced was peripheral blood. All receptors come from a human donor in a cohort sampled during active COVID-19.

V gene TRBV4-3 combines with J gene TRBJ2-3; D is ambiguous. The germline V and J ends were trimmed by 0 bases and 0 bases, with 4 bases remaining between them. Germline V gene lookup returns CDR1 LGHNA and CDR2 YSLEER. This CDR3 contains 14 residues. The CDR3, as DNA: TGCGCCAGCAGCCAAGACAGAAGCACAGATACGCAGTATTTT. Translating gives CASSQDRSTDTQYF.

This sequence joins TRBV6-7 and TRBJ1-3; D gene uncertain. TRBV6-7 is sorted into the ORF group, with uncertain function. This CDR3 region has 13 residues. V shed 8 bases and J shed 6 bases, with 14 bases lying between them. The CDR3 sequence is CASSSGSVNTIYF. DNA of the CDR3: TGTGCCAGCTCGTCCGGGTCCGTAAACACCATATATTTT.

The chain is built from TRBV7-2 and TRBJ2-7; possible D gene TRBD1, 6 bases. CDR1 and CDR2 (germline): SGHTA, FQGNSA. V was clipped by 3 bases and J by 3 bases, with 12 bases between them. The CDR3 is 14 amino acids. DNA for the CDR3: TGTGCCAGCAGCTTCCGGCAGGGGATCTACGAGCAGTACTTC. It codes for CASSFRQGIYEQYF.

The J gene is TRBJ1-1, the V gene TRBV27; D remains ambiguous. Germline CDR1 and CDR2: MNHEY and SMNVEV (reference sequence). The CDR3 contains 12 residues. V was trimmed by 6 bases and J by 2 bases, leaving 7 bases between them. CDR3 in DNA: TGTGCCAGCAGAGAGGTTAACACTGAAGCTTTCTTT. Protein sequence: CASREVNTEAFF.

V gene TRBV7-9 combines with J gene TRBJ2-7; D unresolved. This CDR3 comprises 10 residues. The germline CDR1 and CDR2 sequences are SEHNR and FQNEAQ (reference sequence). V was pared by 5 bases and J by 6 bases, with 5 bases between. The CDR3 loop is CASSGSEQYF. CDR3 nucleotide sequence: TGTGCCAGCAGCGGTAGCGAGCAGTACTTC.

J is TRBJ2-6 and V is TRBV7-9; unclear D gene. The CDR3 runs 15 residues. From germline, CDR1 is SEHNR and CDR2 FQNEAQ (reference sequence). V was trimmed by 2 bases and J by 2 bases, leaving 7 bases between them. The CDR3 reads CASSLFGTGANVLTF. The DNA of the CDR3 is TGTGCCAGCAGCTTATTCGGTACTGGGGCCAACGTCCTGACTTTC. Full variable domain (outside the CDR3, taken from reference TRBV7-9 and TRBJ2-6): DTGVSQNPRHKITKRGQNVTFRCDPISEHNRLYWYRQTLGQGPEFLTYFQNEAQLEKSRLLSDRFSAERPKGSFSTLEIQRTEQGDSAMYLCASSLFGTGANVLTFGAGSRLTVL.

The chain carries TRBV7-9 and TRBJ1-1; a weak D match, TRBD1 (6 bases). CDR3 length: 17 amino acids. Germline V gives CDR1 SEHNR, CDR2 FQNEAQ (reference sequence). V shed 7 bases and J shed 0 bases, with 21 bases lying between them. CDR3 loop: CASIRRGRVDLNTEAFF. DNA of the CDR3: TGTGCCAGCATCCGAAGGGGGAGGGTCGACTTGAACACTGAAGCTTTCTTT.

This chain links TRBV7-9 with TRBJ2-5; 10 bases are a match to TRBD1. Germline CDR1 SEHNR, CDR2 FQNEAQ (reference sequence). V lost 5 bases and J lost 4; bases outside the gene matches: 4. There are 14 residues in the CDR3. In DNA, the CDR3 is TGTGCCAGCAGCCCGGGACAGGGGTTAGAGACCCAGTACTTC. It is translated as CASSPGQGLETQYF. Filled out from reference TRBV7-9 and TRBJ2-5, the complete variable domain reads DTGVSQNPRHKITKRGQNVTFRCDPISEHNRLYWYRQTLGQGPEFLTYFQNEAQLEKSRLLSDRFSAERPKGSFSTLEIQRTEQGDSAMYLCASSPGQGLETQYFGPGTRLLVL.

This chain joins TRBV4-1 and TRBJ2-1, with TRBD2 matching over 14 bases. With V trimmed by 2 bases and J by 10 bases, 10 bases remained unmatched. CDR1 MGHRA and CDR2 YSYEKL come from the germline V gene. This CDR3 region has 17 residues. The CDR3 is CASSQPRLAGGKGEQFF. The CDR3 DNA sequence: TGCGCCAGCAGCCAACCGAGACTAGCGGGAGGGAAGGGGGAGCAGTTCTTC.

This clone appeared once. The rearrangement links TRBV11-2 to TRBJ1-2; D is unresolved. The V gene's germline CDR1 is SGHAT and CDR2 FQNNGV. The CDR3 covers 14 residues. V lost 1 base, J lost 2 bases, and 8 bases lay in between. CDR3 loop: CASSLVVGNYGYTF. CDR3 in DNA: TGTGCCAGCAGCTTAGTGGTGGGCAACTATGGCTACACCTTC.

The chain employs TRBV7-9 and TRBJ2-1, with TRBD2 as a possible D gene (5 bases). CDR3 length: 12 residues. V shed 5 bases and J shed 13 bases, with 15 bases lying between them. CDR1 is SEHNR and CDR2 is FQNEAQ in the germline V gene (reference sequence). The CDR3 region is CASSPTSLTQFF. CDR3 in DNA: TGTGCCAGCAGCCCTACTAGTTTGACCCAGTTCTTC.

CDR3 sequence reads: CASAWGQADYEQYF. Here the CDR3 DNA reads TGTGCCAGTGCATGGGGACAGGCCGACTACGAGCAGTACTTC. The chain carries TRBV6-5 and TRBJ2-7; 8 bases align to TRBD1. The CDR3 extends over 14 amino acids. Germline V CDR1 and CDR2: MNHEY, SVGAGI. J was trimmed by 3 bases and V by 9 bases; bases with no gene match: 10.

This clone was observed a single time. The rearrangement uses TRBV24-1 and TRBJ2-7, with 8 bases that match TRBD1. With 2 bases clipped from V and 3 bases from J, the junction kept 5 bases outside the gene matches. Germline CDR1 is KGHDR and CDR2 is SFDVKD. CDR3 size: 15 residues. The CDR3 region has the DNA TGTGCCACCAGTGATTCCGGGACAGGCAACTACGAGCAGTACTTC. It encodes CATSDSGTGNYEQYF.

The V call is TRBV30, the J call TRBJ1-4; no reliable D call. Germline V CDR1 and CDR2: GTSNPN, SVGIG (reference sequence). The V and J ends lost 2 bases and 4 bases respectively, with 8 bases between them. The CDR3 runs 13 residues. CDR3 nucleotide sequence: TGTGCCTGGAGTTGGAGCTTTAATGAAAAACTGTTTTTT. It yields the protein CAWSWSFNEKLFF.

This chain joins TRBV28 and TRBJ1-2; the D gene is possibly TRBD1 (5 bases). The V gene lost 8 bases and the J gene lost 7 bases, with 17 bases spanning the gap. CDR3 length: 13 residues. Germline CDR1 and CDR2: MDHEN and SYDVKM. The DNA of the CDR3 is TGTGCCAGCTTCCAAGGGGTAACTTCTGGCTACACCTTC. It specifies CASFQGVTSGYTF.